Listed below are T cell receptor beta chains from one sample, sequenced in a study of cytomegalovirus exposure and HLA in healthy donors. Here immunoSEQ multiplex PCR was the method, and the copy in TCRdb shows in-frame clones only, minus some. Of 120,000 or so clones listed, more than 60% were seen once; the top ten hold about 8%. Sequenced sample: PBMCs. These receptors all stem from a woman in her thirties or forties in good health and CMV-seropositive. Each CDR3 is given with its conserved first and last residue. Each record gives: V gene, J gene, CDR3 protein.

V gene: TRBV11-2; J gene: TRBJ1-1; CDR3 protein: CASSPGQFANTEAFF
V gene: TRBV10-3; J gene: TRBJ2-7; CDR3 protein: CAISAGLAGAREQYF
V gene: TRBV30; J gene: TRBJ1-1; CDR3 protein: CAWSGGQAFF
V gene: TRBV5-1; J gene: TRBJ2-5; CDR3 protein: CASSLGQNQETQYF
V gene: TRBV6-1; J gene: TRBJ1-2; CDR3 protein: CASSEGLQGFNYGYTF
V gene: TRBV6-6; J gene: TRBJ2-1; CDR3 protein: CASSYSSGLPTDEQFF
V gene: TRBV6-1; J gene: TRBJ1-1; CDR3 protein: CASYLPGDTEAFF
V gene: TRBV5-6; J gene: TRBJ2-7; CDR3 protein: CASSLGTGRQYF
V gene: TRBV19; J gene: TRBJ2-4; CDR3 protein: CATAPSAGLNIQYF
V gene: TRBV5-6; J gene: TRBJ2-3; CDR3 protein: CASSLVPSGEDTQYF
V gene: TRBV6-1; J gene: TRBJ1-5; CDR3 protein: CASSAWTGVGSNQPQHF
V gene: TRBV9; J gene: TRBJ1-4; CDR3 protein: CASSATGMGNEKLFF
V gene: TRBV6-4; J gene: TRBJ2-1; CDR3 protein: CASSDRAGDSSEQFF
V gene: TRBV6-5; J gene: TRBJ1-5; CDR3 protein: CASSPGDSNQPQHF
V gene: TRBV29-1; J gene: -; CDR3 protein: CSVSRDSSYEQYF
V gene: TRBV6-6; J gene: TRBJ2-7; CDR3 protein: CASSQSSGSSSEQYF
V gene: TRBV6-5; J gene: TRBJ1-1; CDR3 protein: CASSLQGPNPEAFF
V gene: TRBV5-1; J gene: TRBJ2-3; CDR3 protein: CASSGGTSGVGGDTQYF
V gene: TRBV5-1; J gene: TRBJ2-5; CDR3 protein: CASSLTGEETQYF
V gene: TRBV7-8; J gene: TRBJ1-2; CDR3 protein: CASSLRGNYGYTF
V gene: TRBV10-3; J gene: TRBJ1-3; CDR3 protein: CAIRGDSGNTIYF
V gene: TRBV6-1; J gene: TRBJ1-1; CDR3 protein: CAGSTLHTEAFF
V gene: TRBV10-2; J gene: TRBJ1-2; CDR3 protein: CASSEGGQTALPYGYTF
V gene: TRBV10-2; J gene: TRBJ2-7; CDR3 protein: CASSNRDSYYEQYF
V gene: TRBV6-5; J gene: TRBJ1-1; CDR3 protein: CASSQGTGWSTEAFF
V gene: TRBV7-2; J gene: TRBJ2-7; CDR3 protein: CASSLVGTDAWEQYF
V gene: TRBV5-6; J gene: TRBJ2-2; CDR3 protein: CASSLYRGLTGELFF
V gene: TRBV28; J gene: TRBJ1-2; CDR3 protein: CASSRVGQAYGYTF
V gene: TRBV5-1; J gene: -; CDR3 protein: CASSLGSSTTNEQYF
V gene: TRBV7-6; J gene: TRBJ2-7; CDR3 protein: CASSSSGTGKSASSYEQYF
V gene: TRBV28; J gene: TRBJ1-5; CDR3 protein: CASSSRDRANQPQHF
V gene: TRBV5-1; J gene: TRBJ2-1; CDR3 protein: CASSAPTGVSYNEQFF
V gene: TRBV19; J gene: TRBJ1-5; CDR3 protein: CASKDNNQPQHF
V gene: TRBV18; J gene: TRBJ2-2; CDR3 protein: CASSPQGVDTGELFF
V gene: TRBV27; J gene: TRBJ2-7; CDR3 protein: CASSLGLGGRYEQYF
V gene: TRBV7-2; J gene: TRBJ2-1; CDR3 protein: CASSLYWEQFF
V gene: TRBV11-2; J gene: TRBJ1-2; CDR3 protein: CASSSQGARGYTF
V gene: TRBV5-6; J gene: TRBJ1-6; CDR3 protein: CASSLVDSGSYNSPLHF
V gene: TRBV19; J gene: TRBJ2-1; CDR3 protein: CASSRLAGGPSSYNEQFF
V gene: TRBV11-2; J gene: TRBJ2-5; CDR3 protein: CASSLVVMLGQGAETQYF
V gene: TRBV12-1; J gene: TRBJ1-3; CDR3 protein: CASSLLFGGVRDTIYF
V gene: TRBV9; J gene: TRBJ2-2; CDR3 protein: CASSVGGRAGTGELFF
V gene: TRBV5-1; J gene: TRBJ1-4; CDR3 protein: CASSAQGNEKLFF
V gene: TRBV25-1; J gene: TRBJ2-7; CDR3 protein: CASSESGSYEQYF
V gene: TRBV5-1; J gene: TRBJ2-2; CDR3 protein: CASSLQGDGELFF
V gene: TRBV6-5; J gene: TRBJ2-1; CDR3 protein: CASSPGGGGHNEQFF
V gene: TRBV6-5; J gene: TRBJ2-7; CDR3 protein: CASRLTQGSYEQYF
V gene: TRBV5-1; J gene: TRBJ1-1; CDR3 protein: CASSGLGTRTSNTEAFF
V gene: TRBV6-5; J gene: TRBJ1-2; CDR3 protein: CASSYGREDYGYTF
V gene: TRBV13; J gene: TRBJ2-2; CDR3 protein: CASSLVGQGNTGELFF
V gene: TRBV28; J gene: TRBJ2-5; CDR3 protein: CASTSTGYSGETQYF
V gene: TRBV2; J gene: TRBJ2-5; CDR3 protein: CASTRPPAGDETQYF
V gene: TRBV6-1; J gene: TRBJ1-2; CDR3 protein: CASSEEDGGPYGYTF
V gene: TRBV19; J gene: TRBJ1-4; CDR3 protein: CASSITAQGYEKLFF
V gene: TRBV29-1; J gene: TRBJ2-1; CDR3 protein: CSAHTGLAGVGEQFF